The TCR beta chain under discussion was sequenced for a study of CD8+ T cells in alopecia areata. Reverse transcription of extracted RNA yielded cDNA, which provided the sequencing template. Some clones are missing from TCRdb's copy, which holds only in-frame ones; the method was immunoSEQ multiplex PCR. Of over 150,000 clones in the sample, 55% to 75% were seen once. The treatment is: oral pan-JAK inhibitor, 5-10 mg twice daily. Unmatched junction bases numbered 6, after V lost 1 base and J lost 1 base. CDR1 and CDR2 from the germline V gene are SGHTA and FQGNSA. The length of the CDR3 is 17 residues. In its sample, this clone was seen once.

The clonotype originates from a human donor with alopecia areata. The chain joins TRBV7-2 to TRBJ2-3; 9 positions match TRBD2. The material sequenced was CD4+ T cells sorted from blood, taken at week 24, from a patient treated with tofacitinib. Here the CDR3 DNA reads TGTGCCAGCAGCTTAGATCCCGGCGGGAGGGGCACAGATACGCAGTATTTT. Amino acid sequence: CASSLDPGGRGTDTQYF.